This entry concerns a single TCR beta chain. The identical CDR3 is also encoded by other nucleotide sequences in the sample. This sample was taken from a study of cytomegalovirus exposure and HLA in healthy donors. The CDR3 is made up of 13 amino acids. V lost 3 bases, J lost 1 base, and 6 bases lay in between. CDR1 MRHNA and CDR2 SNTAGT come from the germline V gene. Primers: 60 Vbeta forward and 13 Jbeta reverse. Sequencing was performed with immunoSEQ multiplex PCR; in TCRdb, only in-frame clones are kept and a portion is missing. The repertoire holds 120,000 to 150,000 clones, with about 80% as singletons.

The rearrangement uses TRBV6-4 and TRBJ1-1, with D possibly matching TRBD1 (5 bases). The sequenced sample was PBMCs. The receptor comes from a woman younger than 45 in good health and CMV-seronegative. In DNA form, the CDR3 reads TGTGCCAGCAGTGAAACAGGGAACACTGAAGCTTTCTTT. Amino acid sequence: CASSETGNTEAFF.